This TCR beta chain was sequenced in a study of CD8+CD57+ T cells in acquired aplastic anemia. Study results and caveats: Between the patient and control groups, CD8+ Simpson's diversity did not differ significantly. Patients shared 25 to 35 CD8+ CDR3 sequences with controls.

Profiles of TCR beta VDJ and CDR3 were generated from a genomic DNA template. TCRdb itself ran the reads through MiXCR, one entry per CDR3 protein. The data hold about 160,000 distinct CDR3 sequences, with more than 40% observed a single time. The germline gives CDR1 WNHNN, CDR2 SYGVQD (reference sequence). V lost 7 bases and J lost 7; bases outside the gene matches: 9. CDR3 length equals 13 residues. Patients chosen for sequencing had CD8+CD57+ cells that had expanded, as shown by flow cytometry. Therapy had not been given to patients before blood sampling. Ten or more counts support this clonotype. The antigen is undetermined.

The clonotype comes from a human donor with aplastic anemia. The genes are TRBV10-1 and TRBJ2-7, with 8 nucleotides matching TRBD1. The sequencing sample was made of sorted CD4+, CD8+, or CD8+CD57+ T cells (not recorded which) from PBMCs. In DNA form, the CDR3 reads TGCGCCAGCAAAAGGGACAGGCCGAGGGAGCAGTACTTC. Its translation: CASKRDRPREQYF.